What follows describes a single TCR beta chain. Its antigen is currently unknown. The CDR3 length is 13 residues. V dropped 4 bases and J dropped 3 bases, with 7 bases sitting between them. Germline-derived CDR1 and CDR2 are ENHRY and SYGVKD. What was sequenced were expressed TCRB transcripts, since all of the isolated RNA had been reverse transcribed. The protocol was immunoSEQ multiplex PCR, while the TCRdb copy is restricted to in-frame clones and leaves out a portion. The profile shows under 950,000 clones, around a sixth of them singletons. These data belong to a study of beta chain features in type 1 diabetes. Study as a whole: Patient and healthy donor groups were alike in age, gender and cell yields.

Study conclusions and caveats: A greater similarity of naive, central memory and Treg TCRB repertoires was seen among patients than among healthy donors.

Donors contributed one heparinised blood draw apiece, averaging about 100 mL. The clonotype originates from a woman between 18 and 29 years old in good health. The chain has TRBV10-3 and TRBJ1-5, with D tentatively TRBD1 (6 bases). Sequencing was done on a sample of naive CD4+ T cells from blood. CDR3 sequence: CAISGGPNQPQHF. The CDR3 nucleotides read TGTGCCATCAGTGGGGGGCCCAATCAGCCCCAGCATTTT.